This entry describes one T cell receptor (beta chain). This entry comes from a study of T cells after yellow fever vaccination. In the study overall: SMART-Seq v4 Ultra Low Input handled preparation of low-cell-number fractions.

TCR cDNA was made by 5'RACE template switching, adding a universal primer site and UMIs. One entry per CDR3 protein results from TCRdb running MiXCR on the 5' RACE reads. This sample carries roughly 60,000 distinct CDR3 sequences, more than 5.5% of them seen once, and the ten largest clones take around 44%. Trimming left V 5 bases short and J 2 bases short, with 12 bases between. CDR1 and CDR2 (germline): SGHAT, FQNNGV. The CDR3 sequence is 14 residues long. The sequence was collected from a man between 18 and 35 years old who received the YFV17D yellow fever vaccine. This chain joins TRBV11-2 and TRBJ1-2, with D possibly being TRBD1 (6 bases). Sequences were derived from CD8+ T cells sorted from PBMCs, sampled on the day of the first yellow fever vaccination. As DNA, the CDR3 is TGTGCCAGCAGCGCCTGGACAGAAAACTATGGCTACACCTTC. The encoded protein is CASSAWTENYGYTF.